This T cell receptor beta chain was observed in a study of Ad26.COV2.S vaccination and SARS-CoV-2 variants. The wider study: In the study, Ad26.COV2.S was injected intramuscularly once, or twice 56 days apart.

Assay used: immunoSEQ multiplex PCR; TCRdb lists only in-frame clones, some missing. Of 200,000 to 250,000 clones in the sample, approximately 88% were seen once. CDR3 length: 15 residues. Germline V gene data show CDR1 as DFQATT and CDR2 as SNEGSKA (reference sequence). Trimming at V came to 3 bases and at J to 7 bases, leaving 12 bases not matched to a gene. Treatment indicated: some 20 received Ad26.COV2.S at low or high dose, single or two shots; 5 received placebo; per-sample allocation not given. The samples were gathered on day 63 after the first injection of vaccine or placebo. Here the sequenced sample was peripheral blood, taken in a trial of Ad26.COV2.S vaccine versus placebo. This TCR was recovered from a person between 18 and 59 years old who received the Ad26.COV2.S COVID-19 vaccine or a placebo. V usage is TRBV20-1 and J usage is TRBJ1-2, with TRBD1 identical over 9 bases. Here the CDR3 reads CSASAVGQGSGGYTF. The CDR3 bases are TGCAGTGCTAGTGCCGTCGGACAGGGGTCGGGTGGCTACACCTTC.